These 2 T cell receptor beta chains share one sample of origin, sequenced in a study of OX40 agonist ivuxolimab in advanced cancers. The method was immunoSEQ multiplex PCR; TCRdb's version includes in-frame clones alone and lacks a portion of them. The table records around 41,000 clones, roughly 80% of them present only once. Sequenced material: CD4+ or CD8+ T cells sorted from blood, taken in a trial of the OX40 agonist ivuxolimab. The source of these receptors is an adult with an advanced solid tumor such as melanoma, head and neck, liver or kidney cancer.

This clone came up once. DNA for the CDR3: TGTGCCAGCAGTTGGCTAGCGGGGAGCGAGCAGTACTTC. Protein sequence: CASSWLAGSEQYF. V is TRBV6-4 and J is TRBJ2-7; 9 bases map to TRBD2. The V gene's germline CDR1 is MRHNA and CDR2 SNTAGT. V was clipped by 5 bases and J by 6 bases; unmatched bases: 5. CDR3 length: 13 amino acids.

For the CDR3, the DNA is TGTGCCACCAGCAGAGATGTCGGCTCTGGGGCCAACGTCCTGACTTTC. It translates to CATSRDVGSGANVLTF. V and J are TRBV15 and TRBJ2-6; D remains unclear. The CDR3 totals 16 residues. Germline lookup yields CDR1 LNHNV and CDR2 YYDKDF (reference sequence). The V end lost 0 bases, the J end lost 0 bases, and 6 bases lay between the germline ends.